The clone carrying this T cell receptor (beta chain) was seen once. J lost 7 bases, V lost 0 bases, and 6 bases had no gene match. Germline V CDR1 and CDR2: LGHNA, YSLEER. The CDR3 is made up of 15 amino acids. Those designated as exposed participants met a COVID-19 case within 2 weeks before study entry. This sample is drawn from a study of blood T cell repertoires in COVID-19. On the study more broadly: In each case, the material was cDNA or gDNA derived from T cells, B-cell-depleted T cells, or PBMCs.

Measured with immunoSEQ multiplex PCR; TCRdb has only the in-frame clones, and not every one. The sample includes some 270,000 clones, 80% to 90% of them seen just once. This TCR derives from a woman in her fifties or sixties who had been exposed to COVID-19. Sequenced material: PBMCs or T cells enriched from blood (not recorded which). This sequence joins TRBV4-3 and TRBJ2-4, with 7 bases fitting TRBD2. The CDR3 reads CASSQDWGGKNIQYF. For the CDR3, the DNA is TGCGCCAGCAGCCAAGACTGGGGAGGGAAGAACATTCAGTACTTC.